These T cell receptor beta chains were read from a single sample in a study of control samples from healthy donors and cancer patients. The table came from immunoSEQ multiplex PCR; TCRdb's copy has only in-frame clones and leaves some out. The sample contains roughly 120,000 clones, 75% to 90% of which appear only once. The source material was PBMCs. The receptors come from a woman in her 50s with colorectal cancer. Both conserved end residues are part of each CDR3. Each record gives: clone size, J gene, D gene, V gene, CDR3 DNA, CDR3 protein. A D gene is named only where the DNA matches it firmly. The size of a clone is reported for some rows only, either as once, few or many, or as a class for expanded clones.

once	TRBJ1-3	-	TRBV7-9	TGTGCCAGCAGCTTAACTGGAAACACCATATATTTT	CASSLTGNTIYF
-	TRBJ2-3	-	TRBV19	TGTGCCAGTGAGGGCTTGGGATCGGCAGATACGCAGTATTTT	CASEGLGSADTQYF
-	TRBJ2-5	-	TRBV9	TGTGCCAGCAGCCCCGTCGGTATCCCGGGGGAGACCCAGTACTTC	CASSPVGIPGETQYF
-	TRBJ2-5	TRBD2	TRBV24-1	TGTGCCACCAGTGATCCTGGACTAGCGGGAGACGGAGAGACCCAGTACTTC	CATSDPGLAGDGETQYF
-	TRBJ2-3	TRBD1	TRBV19	TGTGCCAGTAGAAACGACAGGGAATTAGATACGCAGTATTTT	CASRNDRELDTQYF
-	TRBJ2-1	TRBD2	TRBV3-1/TRBV3-2	TGTGCCAGCAGCCAAGATTGGTTACTAGCGGGAGGTACGGACTACAATGAGCAGTTCTTC	CASSQDWLLAGGTDYNEQFF
-	TRBJ2-7	TRBD1	TRBV27	TGTGCCAGCAGTCACAGGGGGCCAATGGGGTACGAGCAGTACTTC	CASSHRGPMGYEQYF
-	TRBJ2-2	TRBD2	TRBV5-6	TGTGCCAGCAGCCCAAGGACAGGACTAGCGGGGACCGGGGAGCTGTTTTTT	CASSPRTGLAGTGELFF
-	TRBJ2-5	-	TRBV7-9	TGTGCCAGCATAGGGGAGACCCAGTACTTC	CASIGETQYF
-	TRBJ1-2	-	TRBV28	TGTGCCAGCAGTTTTGGTAGCGAAGAGGGGGTAGCTAACTATGGCTACACCTTC	CASSFGSEEGVANYGYTF
-	TRBJ2-7	TRBD1	TRBV6-2/TRBV6-3	TGTGCCAGCAGTACGAGGGGCGCAGGGGGCGCGTACGAGCAGTACTTC	CASSTRGAGGAYEQYF
few	TRBJ1-5	TRBD1	TRBV30	TGTGCCTGGCAGGACAGGGCGAATCAGCCCCAGCATTTT	CAWQDRANQPQHF
-	TRBJ1-2	TRBD1	TRBV5-1	TGCGCCAGCAGCTTGAACAGGGGGAATGGCTACACCTTC	CASSLNRGNGYTF
-	TRBJ2-3	-	TRBV25-1	TGTGCCAGCAGTGGGATGGGGACGCAGTATTTT	CASSGMGTQYF
-	TRBJ1-4	-	TRBV11-2	TGTGCCAGCAGCGCATCTCCCCGGAGGGCTAATGAAAAACTGTTTTTT	CASSASPRRANEKLFF
-	TRBJ2-2	TRBD1	TRBV2	TGTGCCAGCAGTTCCGGGACAGGGGGGTCCGGGGAGCTGTTTTTT	CASSSGTGGSGELFF
-	TRBJ2-7	TRBD1	TRBV18	TGTGCCACCGCCGGGACAGAGACCTACGAGCAGTACTTC	CATAGTETYEQYF
-	TRBJ2-5	TRBD2	TRBV7-9	TGTGCCAGCAGCAGTCGACTAGCGGGAGAGACCCAGTACTTC	CASSSRLAGETQYF
-	TRBJ2-1	-	TRBV29-1	TGCAGCGTTGTCTACAATGAGCAGTTCTTC	CSVVYNEQFF
-	TRBJ2-2	TRBD2	TRBV5-8	TGTGCCAGCAGGCCCAAGGGGACTAGCGGATCCACCGGGGAGCTGTTTTTT	CASRPKGTSGSTGELFF
-	TRBJ1-1	-	TRBV12-3/TRBV12-4	TGTGCCAGCAGACGAGGGACGGACGCGATGGCTTTCTTT	CASRRGTDAMAFF
-	TRBJ2-2	-	TRBV6-5	TGTGCCAGCAGGAAAGAGCTGAACACCGGGGAGCTGTTTTTT	CASRKELNTGELFF
-	TRBJ2-7	-	TRBV28	TGTGCCAGCAGTTTTCCCGACAGAGGCTACGAGCAGTACTTC	CASSFPDRGYEQYF
-	TRBJ2-4	-	TRBV4-1	TGCGCCAGCAGCCAGGAGGACTCAGCCGCTGGCATTCAGTACTTC	CASSQEDSAAGIQYF
-	TRBJ1-6	-	TRBV9	TGTGCCAGCAGCGTAGGTGCCTCCTATAATTCACCCCTCCACTTT	CASSVGASYNSPLHF
few	TRBJ2-2	TRBD2	TRBV5-1	TGCGCCAGCAGCTTCCACCTGCGTGGGGGGGAGACCGGGGAGCTGTTTTTT	CASSFHLRGGETGELFF
-	TRBJ1-2	-	TRBV2	TGTGCCAGCAGTGAAGCCGGGGGGGCGGGATATGGCTACACCTTC	CASSEAGGAGYGYTF
-	TRBJ2-7	-	TRBV19	TGTGCCAGTAGTATCTGGCAGGGCCCCTACGAGCAGTACTTC	CASSIWQGPYEQYF
once	TRBJ2-3	TRBD1	TRBV7-3	TGTGCCAGCAGCACGACAGGGGCCACAGATACGCAGTATTTT	CASSTTGATDTQYF
-	TRBJ1-6	TRBD1	TRBV28	TGTGCCAGCAGTCTATCACAGGGGAACCCTAATTCACCCCTCCACTTT	CASSLSQGNPNSPLHF
-	TRBJ1-6	TRBD1	TRBV28	TGTGCCAGCAGTATGGGACAGGGTGGTTCACCCCTCCACTTT	CASSMGQGGSPLHF
-	TRBJ2-2	-	TRBV6-1	TGTGCCAGCAGTGCCCGGTTGGCGTCGAACACCGGGGAGCTGTTTTTT	CASSARLASNTGELFF
-	TRBJ2-7	TRBD2	TRBV2	TGTGCCAGCAGAGTGGGACTAGCGGGGGCCTACGAGCAGTACTTC	CASRVGLAGAYEQYF